This T cell receptor (beta chain) is drawn from a study of radiation and T cells in renal cell carcinoma. Points from the study as a whole: From baseline, blood top tumor clonotypes peaked at 2 weeks post-radiation.

Of note for this clone: As yet, its antigen is unknown.

Germline CDR1 is SNHLY and CDR2 is FYNNEI. V dropped 7 bases and J dropped 5 bases, with 13 bases sitting between them. This CDR3 contains 13 residues. Sequenced by immunoSEQ multiplex PCR; TCRdb stores in-frame clones only, minus some. Of about 90,000 clones listed, 75% to 85% are singletons. Time point reported: blood 4 weeks post-SBRT, at nephrectomy. Indicated treatment: 15 Gy SBRT to primary tumor, nephrectomy 4 weeks later. The sample here was blood, taken from a patient whose treatment included radiotherapy and nephrectomy. This TCR was sampled from a man in his 60s with renal cell carcinoma. The chain recombines TRBV2 with TRBJ2-3, with D perhaps matching TRBD2 (5 bases). The CDR3: CASTPDWGDTQYF. The CDR3 DNA sequence: TGTGCCAGCACCCCGGACTGGGGAGATACGCAGTATTTT.